The sample holds many counts of the clone carrying this T cell receptor beta chain. UMIs and sample barcodes were carried by the TCR alpha and TCR beta cDNA libraries that 5'RACE produced using constant-segment primers. From the 5' RACE reads, TCRdb called clonotypes with MiXCR, one entry per CDR3 protein. The table records almost 550,000 distinct CDR3 sequences, 20% of them present only once. The data are from a study of T-cell memory formation after mild COVID-19. Across the whole study: The study found TCR clusters largely donor specific.

Germline CDR1 MNHEY, CDR2 SVGAGI. The CDR3 is 15 amino acids. V was cut by 5 bases and J by 3 bases, with 17 bases left in between. The sample consisted of PBMCs or a T cell subset sorted from them (not recorded which). The clonotype was recovered from an adult woman who had mild COVID-19 (a few samples of this study predate the infection). Cell type and time point are not known. This sequence joins TRBV6-5 and TRBJ2-7; D perhaps matches TRBD1 (6 bases). CDR3 DNA sequence: TGTGCCAGCAGTAGGGGACATGGGTCCCTCTACGAGCAGTACTTC. It codes for CASSRGHGSLYEQYF.